The T cell receptor (beta chain) described here comes from a study of CD8 T cells in ankylosing spondylitis (dated by TCRdb to about 2017). With regard to the full study: To find TCR variants linked to disease, the study profiled T cell receptor beta repertoires in ankylosing spondylitis patients and healthy donors. The full study cohort was made up of 25 ankylosing spondylitis patients and about a hundred healthy donors. Peripheral blood samples were taken, and synovial fluid was additionally collected from ankylosing spondylitis patients. Results the study describes overall, beyond this receptor: Blood from ankylosing spondylitis patients appeared to be characterized by a TCR beta motif composed of 7 to 9 highly homologous amino acid variants. Significant enrichment of the disease-linked clones was reported in matched synovial fluid samples from ankylosing spondylitis patients. Some motif variants were previously reported in synovial fluid and blood of reactive arthritis patients, suggesting common disease-initiation mechanisms. A CD8+ phenotype was shown by the disease-linked clones, which were found at relatively low frequencies in peripheral blood.

For sequencing, an Illumina HiSeq 2500 was employed. Quantitative 5'-RACE with molecular barcodes was the method used to prepare the TCR beta libraries. As for how the authors treated the data: A new computational method, built on a probabilistic model of VDJ rearrangement, was used to identify disease-linked TCR variants. TCRdb reprocessing: public reads trimmed at Q25 with fastp, clones called with MiXCR, in-frame beta chains kept. Identical CDR3 protein sequences are pooled into one entry, listed with their most common genes and DNA. For this entry, the V and J calls and clone size follow TCRdb and not the study's own pipeline. The sample table holds over 600,000 distinct CDR3 sequences, of which under 20% were seen once. Of the sample, under 20% falls within the top ten clones. This clonotype came up a few times. Its antigen remains undetermined. Base qualities are missing; no much larger clone stands one base away.

Inclusive of the bounding cysteine and phenylalanine, the CDR3 is 15 residues long. Just CDR3 DNA is preserved here, 45 bases in frame from base 1. Looking up the germline V gene yields CDR1 MGHRA and CDR2 YSYEKL. V has 1 base trimmed and J has 6 bases trimmed; junction bases matching no gene number 8. The sequencing input was blood, either unsorted or a sorted T cell fraction (not recorded which). The chain is encoded by TRBV4-1 joined to TRBJ1-2, with 7 central nucleotides matching TRBD1. This receptor was identified in a male donor with ankylosing spondylitis. The DNA reads as follows: TGCGCCAGCAGCCAAGTTGACGGAGGGGGCCATGGCTACACCTTC. Its protein is CASSQVDGGGHGYTF.